These T cell receptor beta chains were read from a single sample in a study of CD8+ T cells in alopecia areata. Repertoires were generated with immunoSEQ multiplex PCR, while TCRdb's copy carries only in-frame clones and drops some. This repertoire shows roughly 76,000 clones, around 29% found once; its top ten account for under 15%. Sample: CD8+ T cells sorted from blood, taken at week 4, from a patient treated with tofacitinib. All receptors derive from a human donor with alopecia areata. Each CDR3 is given with its conserved first and last residue. A D gene is named only where the DNA matches it firmly. Clone size is shown for a subset of rows, as once, few, many or a class of expanded clone.

CDR3 | DNA | J | V | size | length | D
CAWSVGHGGLAAGELFF | TGTGCCTGGAGTGTAGGACACGGAGGGCTAGCTGCCGGGGAGCTGTTTTTT | TRBJ2-2 | TRBV30 | . | 17 | .
CASTTGGGYNEQFF | TGTGCCAGCACCACGGGGGGCGGGTACAATGAGCAGTTCTTC | TRBJ2-1 | TRBV11-2 | . | 14 | .
CATSRDLLQPQHF | TGTGCCACCAGCAGAGATCTTCTTCAGCCCCAGCATTTT | TRBJ1-5 | TRBV15 | few | 13 | .
CASSAASGSAYEQYF | TGTGCCAGTAGTGCGGCTAGCGGGAGTGCCTACGAGCAGTACTTC | TRBJ2-7 | TRBV19 | . | 15 | TRBD2
CASSFGSVNQPQHF | TGTGCCAGCAGCTTCGGTTCAGTAAATCAGCCCCAGCATTTT | TRBJ1-5 | TRBV5-8 | . | 14 | .
CASSLLGTSGEQFF | TGTGCCAGCAGCTTACTCGGAACTAGCGGTGAGCAGTTCTTC | TRBJ2-1 | TRBV7-2 | few | 14 | TRBD2
CSVRGVLREAVSYEQYF | TGCAGCGTGCGGGGGGTTCTTCGGGAGGCGGTCTCCTACGAGCAGTACTTC | TRBJ2-7 | TRBV29-1 | . | 17 | TRBD2
CASSADRNSNQPQHF | TGTGCCAGCAGTGCGGACAGAAATAGCAATCAGCCCCAGCATTTT | TRBJ1-5 | TRBV2 | . | 15 | .
CAWSLGPADGYTF | TGTGCCTGGAGCTTGGGCCCGGCGGATGGCTACACCTTC | TRBJ1-2 | TRBV30 | . | 13 | .
CSGPAQTQYF | TGCAGCGGCCCCGCCCAGACCCAGTACTTC | TRBJ2-5 | TRBV29-1 | few | 10 | .
CASSVDFLSGGNTGELFF | TGTGCCAGCAGCGTAGACTTCCTTAGCGGGGGTAACACCGGGGAGCTGTTTTTT | TRBJ2-2 | TRBV9 | few | 18 | TRBD2
CASSSQWQAYGYTF | TGTGCCAGCAGCTCTCAATGGCAGGCCTATGGCTACACCTTC | TRBJ1-2 | TRBV5-4 | . | 14 | .
CASSPTGYNEQFF | TGTGCCAGCAGCCCCACGGGGTACAATGAGCAGTTCTTC | TRBJ2-1 | TRBV9 | few | 13 | .
CASISAAANTGELFF | TGTGCCAGCATCTCGGCGGCAGCGAACACCGGGGAGCTGTTTTTT | TRBJ2-2 | TRBV7-8 | . | 15 | .
CSVEDQASGAYEQYF | TGCAGCGTTGAAGATCAGGCTAGCGGGGCCTACGAGCAGTACTTC | TRBJ2-7 | TRBV29-1 | few | 15 | TRBD2
CASSGLPGLLYSHNEQFF | TGTGCCAGCAGTGGCCTACCGGGACTCCTTTACTCCCACAATGAGCAGTTCTTC | TRBJ2-1 | TRBV27 | . | 18 | .
CSVEENIQYF | TGCAGCGTTGAGGAGAACATTCAGTACTTC | TRBJ2-4 | TRBV29-1 | few | 10 | .
CASTLPEGGANTGELFF | TGTGCCAGTACTCTCCCCGAGGGGGGGGCGAACACCGGGGAGCTGTTTTTT | TRBJ2-2 | TRBV19 | . | 17 | .
CASSVLRDRGTGGYTF | TGTGCCAGCAGCGTTCTCCGGGACAGGGGGACAGGTGGCTACACCTTC | TRBJ1-2 | TRBV9 | . | 16 | TRBD1
CSVVGTFTDEQYF | TGCAGCGTTGTAGGGACGTTTACCGACGAGCAGTACTTC | TRBJ2-7 | TRBV29-1 | many | 13 | .
CSVVTSANSNQPQHF | TGCAGCGTTGTAACGTCGGCTAATAGCAATCAGCCCCAGCATTTT | TRBJ1-5 | TRBV29-1 | few | 15 | .
CAWRVTGNTEAFF | TGTGCCTGGAGGGTCACAGGGAACACTGAAGCTTTCTTT | TRBJ1-1 | TRBV30 | . | 13 | .
CSVPQGFGANVLTF | TGCAGCGTTCCCCAGGGGTTTGGGGCCAACGTCCTGACTTTC | TRBJ2-6 | TRBV29-1 | . | 14 | .
CSVDLLNEQFF | TGCAGCGTTGATCTTTTGAATGAGCAGTTCTTC | TRBJ2-1 | TRBV29-1 | . | 11 | .
CASQGPSGPQHF | TGTGCCAGTCAGGGACCCAGTGGGCCCCAGCATTTT | TRBJ1-5 | TRBV7-9 | many | 12 | .
CASSPRTAYRDYEQYF | TGCGCCAGCAGCCCCCGGACCGCTTACAGGGACTACGAGCAGTACTTC | TRBJ2-7 | TRBV5-1 | few | 16 | .
CASSSLIGTRNTGELFF | TGTGCCAGCAGCTCCCTGATCGGTACGCGGAACACCGGGGAGCTGTTTTTT | TRBJ2-2 | TRBV11-2 | few | 17 | .
CASSFEDRVFEQYF | TGCGCCAGCAGCTTCGAAGACAGGGTATTCGAGCAGTACTTC | TRBJ2-7 | TRBV5-1 | once | 14 | TRBD1
CASSLGLPLEAFF | TGCGCCAGCAGCTTGGGACTTCCTTTAGAAGCTTTCTTT | TRBJ1-1 | TRBV5-1 | . | 13 | .
CASSFRSGGFDEQYF | TGTGCCAGCAGTTTTAGGTCAGGGGGGTTCGACGAGCAGTACTTC | TRBJ2-7 | TRBV27 | . | 15 | .
CASSPWGSTSRSYEQYF | TGTGCCAGCAGCCCCTGGGGGTCCACTAGCCGATCCTACGAGCAGTACTTC | TRBJ2-7 | TRBV4-2 | . | 17 | .
CASRSAGLLDGYTF | TGTGCCAGCAGAAGCGCCGGCCTCCTTGATGGCTACACCTTC | TRBJ1-2 | TRBV6-5 | . | 14 | .
CASSQMDTGELFF | TGTGCCAGCTCACAAATGGACACCGGGGAGCTGTTTTTT | TRBJ2-2 | TRBV18 | . | 13 | .
CASIGADYAGTSKHNEQFF | TGTGCCAGCATTGGGGCCGATTACGCCGGGACTAGCAAACACAATGAGCAGTTCTTC | TRBJ2-1 | TRBV27 | . | 19 | TRBD2
CASRRDSGSGNQPQHF | TGTGCCAGCAGACGGGACAGTGGGTCGGGCAATCAGCCCCAGCATTTT | TRBJ1-5 | TRBV27 | . | 16 | TRBD1
CASSVGEILAGETQYF | TGTGCCAGCAGCGTAGGGGAAATCTTAGCGGGAGAGACCCAGTACTTC | TRBJ2-5 | TRBV9 | . | 16 | TRBD2
CASSLAGGNYEQYF | TGTGCCAGCAGCTTAGCGGGAGGGAACTACGAGCAGTACTTC | TRBJ2-7 | TRBV7-3 | few | 14 | TRBD2
CASSFGGETQYF | TGTGCCAGCAGCTTTGGGGGAGAGACCCAGTACTTC | TRBJ2-5 | TRBV7-9 | few | 12 | .
CAWSVWTASVEAFF | TGTGCCTGGAGTGTCTGGACAGCCTCGGTTGAAGCTTTCTTT | TRBJ1-1 | TRBV30 | few | 14 | .
CASSHETGGSEQYF | TGCGCCAGCAGCCATGAGACAGGGGGAAGCGAGCAGTACTTC | TRBJ2-7 | TRBV7-9 | . | 14 | TRBD1
CALDRSSYEQYF | TGTGCCTTGGACAGGTCCTCCTACGAGCAGTACTTC | TRBJ2-7 | TRBV30 | few | 12 | TRBD1
CSVAPDGPNYGYTF | TGCAGCGTTGCCCCGGATGGGCCTAACTATGGCTACACCTTC | TRBJ1-2 | TRBV29-1 | few | 14 | .
CASSLDLGQETQYF | TGTGCCAGCAGCTTAGATTTGGGACAAGAGACCCAGTACTTC | TRBJ2-5 | TRBV11-2 | few | 14 | .
CASSGGTQGGHEQYF | TGTGCCAGCAGCGGGGGGACTCAAGGAGGTCACGAGCAGTACTTC | TRBJ2-7 | TRBV9 | . | 15 | .
CASSTTPVGNKNIQYF | TGTGCCAGCAGCACTACCCCCGTTGGAAACAAAAACATTCAGTACTTC | TRBJ2-4 | TRBV7-9 | . | 16 | .
CASSLATGPADYGYTF | TGTGCCAGCAGCTTGGCCACAGGGCCCGCGGACTATGGCTACACCTTC | TRBJ1-2 | TRBV5-6 | . | 16 | .
CASSLPTGFSTNTGELFF | TGCGCCAGCAGCCTTCCTACAGGGTTTTCCACGAACACCGGGGAGCTGTTTTTT | TRBJ2-2 | TRBV4-1 | . | 18 | .
CACPGPIPYEQYF | TGTGCCTGTCCGGGACCCATACCCTACGAGCAGTACTTC | TRBJ2-7 | TRBV30 | . | 13 | .
CSVELAGVLDEQFF | TGCAGCGTTGAACTAGCGGGAGTCCTAGATGAGCAGTTCTTC | TRBJ2-1 | TRBV29-1 | . | 14 | TRBD2
CASSHRDRGEETQYF | TGTGCCAGTAGCCACCGGGACAGGGGGGAGGAGACCCAGTACTTC | TRBJ2-5 | TRBV19 | . | 15 | TRBD1
CATSQANRRDSNQPQHF | TGTGCCACCAGCCAAGCAAACAGGAGAGATAGCAATCAGCCCCAGCATTTT | TRBJ1-5 | TRBV15 | few | 17 | .
CASSPQGGSYNEQFF | TGTGCCAGCAGCCCGCAGGGTGGGTCCTACAATGAGCAGTTCTTC | TRBJ2-1 | TRBV7-8 | . | 15 | .
CASSTEMGQPQHF | TGTGCCAGCAGCACAGAAATGGGGCAGCCCCAGCATTTT | TRBJ1-5 | TRBV27 | few | 13 | .
CSAEGLAGGVTGELFF | TGCAGCGCCGAAGGACTAGCGGGAGGGGTCACCGGGGAGCTGTTTTTT | TRBJ2-2 | TRBV29-1 | few | 16 | TRBD2